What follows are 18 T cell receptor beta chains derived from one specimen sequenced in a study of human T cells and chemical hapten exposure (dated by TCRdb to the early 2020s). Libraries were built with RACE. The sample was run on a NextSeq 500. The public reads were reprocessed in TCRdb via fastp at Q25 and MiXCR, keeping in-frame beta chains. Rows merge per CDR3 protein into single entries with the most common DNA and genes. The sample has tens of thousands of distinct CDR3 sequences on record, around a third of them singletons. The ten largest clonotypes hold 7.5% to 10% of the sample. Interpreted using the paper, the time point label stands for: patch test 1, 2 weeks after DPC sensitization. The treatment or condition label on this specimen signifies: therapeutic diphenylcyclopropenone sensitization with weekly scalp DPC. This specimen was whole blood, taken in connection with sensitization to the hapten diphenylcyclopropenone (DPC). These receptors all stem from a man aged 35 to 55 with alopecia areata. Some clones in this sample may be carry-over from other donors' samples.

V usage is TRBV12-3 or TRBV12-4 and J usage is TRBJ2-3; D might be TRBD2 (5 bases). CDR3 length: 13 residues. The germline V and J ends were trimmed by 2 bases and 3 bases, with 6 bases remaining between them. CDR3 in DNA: TGTGCCAGCAGTTTACGGAGGACAGATACGCAGTATTTT. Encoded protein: CASSLRRTDTQYF.

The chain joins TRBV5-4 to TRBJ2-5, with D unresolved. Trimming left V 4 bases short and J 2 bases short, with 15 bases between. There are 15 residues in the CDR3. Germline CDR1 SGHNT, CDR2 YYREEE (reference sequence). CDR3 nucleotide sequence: TGTGCCAGCAGCCTGGGGAAGGGCAAACAAGAGACCCAGTACTTC. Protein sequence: CASSLGKGKQETQYF.

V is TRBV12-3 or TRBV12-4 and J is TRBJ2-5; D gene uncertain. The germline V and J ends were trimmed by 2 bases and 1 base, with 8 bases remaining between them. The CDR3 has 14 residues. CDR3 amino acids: CASSLSDIQETQYF. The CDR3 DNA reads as TGTGCCAGCAGTTTAAGTGACATCCAAGAGACCCAGTACTTC.

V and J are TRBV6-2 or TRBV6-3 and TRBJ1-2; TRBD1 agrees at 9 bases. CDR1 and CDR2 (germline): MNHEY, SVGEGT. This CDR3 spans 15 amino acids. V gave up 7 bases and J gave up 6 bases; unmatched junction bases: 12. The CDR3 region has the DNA TGTGCCAGCACCGGGGGCCGGGACAGGGCCCATGGCTACACCTTC. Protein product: CASTGGRDRAHGYTF.

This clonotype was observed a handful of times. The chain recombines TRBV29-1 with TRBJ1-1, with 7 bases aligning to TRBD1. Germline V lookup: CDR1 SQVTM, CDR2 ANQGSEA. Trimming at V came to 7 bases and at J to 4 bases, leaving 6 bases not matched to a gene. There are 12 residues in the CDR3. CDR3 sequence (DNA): TGCAGCGCAGGGGGATCCCCCACTGAAGCTTTCTTT. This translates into CSAGGSPTEAFF.

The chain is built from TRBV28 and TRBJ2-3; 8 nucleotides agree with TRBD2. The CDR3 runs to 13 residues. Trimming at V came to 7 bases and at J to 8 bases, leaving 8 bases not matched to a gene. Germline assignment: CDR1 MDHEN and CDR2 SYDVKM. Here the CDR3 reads CASTPEAGGTQYF. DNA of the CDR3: TGTGCCAGCACCCCGGAGGCGGGGGGTACGCAGTATTTT.

Here the CDR3 DNA reads TGTGCCAGCAGCGCGGGACTTCGGCAGGAGACCCAGTACTTC. Protein product: CASSAGLRQETQYF. The rearrangement links TRBV9 to TRBJ2-5, with D perhaps matching TRBD2 (6 bases). V lost 3 bases and J 5 bases, leaving 14 bases between the germline ends. The CDR3 covers 14 residues. The germline V gene encodes CDR1 SGDLS and CDR2 YYNGEE.

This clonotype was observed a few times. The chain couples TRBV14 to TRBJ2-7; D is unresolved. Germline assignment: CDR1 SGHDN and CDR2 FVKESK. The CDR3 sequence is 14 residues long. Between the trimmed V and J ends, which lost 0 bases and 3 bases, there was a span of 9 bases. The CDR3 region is CASSQDRSYYEQYF. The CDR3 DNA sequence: TGTGCCAGCAGCCAAGACCGGAGTTACTACGAGCAGTACTTC.

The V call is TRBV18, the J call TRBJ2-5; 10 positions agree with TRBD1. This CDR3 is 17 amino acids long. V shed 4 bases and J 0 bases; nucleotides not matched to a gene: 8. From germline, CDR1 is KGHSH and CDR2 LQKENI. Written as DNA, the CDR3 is TGTGCCAGCTCACGACTGGGGACAGGGGAAAACCAAGAGACCCAGTACTTC. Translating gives CASSRLGTGENQETQYF. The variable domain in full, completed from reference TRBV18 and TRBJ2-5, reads NAGVMQNPRHLVRRRGQEARLRCSPMKGHSHVYWYRQLPEEGLKFMVYLQKENIIDESGMPKERFSAEFPKEGPSILRIQQVVRGDSAAYFCASSRLGTGENQETQYFGPGTRLLVL.

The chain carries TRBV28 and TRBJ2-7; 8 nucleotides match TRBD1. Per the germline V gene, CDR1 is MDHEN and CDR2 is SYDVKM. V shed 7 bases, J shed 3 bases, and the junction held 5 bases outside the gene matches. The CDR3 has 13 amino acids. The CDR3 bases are TGTGCCAGCAACCAACAGGGGGACTACGAGCAGTACTTC. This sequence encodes CASNQQGDYEQYF.

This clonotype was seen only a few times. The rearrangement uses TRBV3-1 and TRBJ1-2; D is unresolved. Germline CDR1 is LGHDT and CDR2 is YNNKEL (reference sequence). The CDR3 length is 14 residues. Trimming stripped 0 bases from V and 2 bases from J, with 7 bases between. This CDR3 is CASSQDLGNYGYTF. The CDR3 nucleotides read TGTGCCAGCAGCCAAGATTTGGGGAACTATGGCTACACCTTC.

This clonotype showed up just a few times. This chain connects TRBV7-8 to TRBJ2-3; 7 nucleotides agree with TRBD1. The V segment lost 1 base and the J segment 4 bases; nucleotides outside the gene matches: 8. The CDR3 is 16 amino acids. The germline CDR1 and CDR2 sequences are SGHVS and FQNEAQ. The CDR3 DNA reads TGTGCCAGCAGCTTAGTAGGTGACAGGGCTTCAGATACGCAGTATTTT. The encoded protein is CASSLVGDRASDTQYF.

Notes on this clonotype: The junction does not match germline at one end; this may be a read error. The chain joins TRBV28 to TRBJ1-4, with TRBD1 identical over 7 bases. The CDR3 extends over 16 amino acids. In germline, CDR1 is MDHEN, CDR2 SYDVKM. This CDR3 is CASSVRQGTTDEKLFF. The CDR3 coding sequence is TGTGCCAGCAGTGTCCGACAGGGAACAACTGATGAAAAACTGTTTTTT.

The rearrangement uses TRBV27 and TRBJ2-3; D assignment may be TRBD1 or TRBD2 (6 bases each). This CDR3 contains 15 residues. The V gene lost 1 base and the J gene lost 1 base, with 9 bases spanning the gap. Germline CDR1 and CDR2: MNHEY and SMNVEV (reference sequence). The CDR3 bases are TGTGCCAGCAGTTTATACAGGGAGGGCACAGATACGCAGTATTTT. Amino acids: CASSLYREGTDTQYF.

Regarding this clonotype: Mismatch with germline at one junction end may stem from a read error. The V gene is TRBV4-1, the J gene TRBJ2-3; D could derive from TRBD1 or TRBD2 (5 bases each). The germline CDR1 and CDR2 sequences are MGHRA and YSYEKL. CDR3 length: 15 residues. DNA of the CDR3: TGCGCCAGCGGCCAAGATTCGGGGCCCACAGATACGCAGTATTTT. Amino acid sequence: CASGQDSGPTDTQYF.

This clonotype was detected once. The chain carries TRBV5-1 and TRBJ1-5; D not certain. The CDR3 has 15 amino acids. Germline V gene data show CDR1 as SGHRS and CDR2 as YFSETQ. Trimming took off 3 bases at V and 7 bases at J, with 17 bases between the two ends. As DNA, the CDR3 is TGCGCCAGCAGCTCCGGACCTGGTCAGAAGCAGCCCCAGCATTTT. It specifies CASSSGPGQKQPQHF.

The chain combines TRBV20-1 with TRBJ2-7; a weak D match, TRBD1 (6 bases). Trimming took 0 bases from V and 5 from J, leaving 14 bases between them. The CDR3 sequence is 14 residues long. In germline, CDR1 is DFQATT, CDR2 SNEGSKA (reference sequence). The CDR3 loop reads CSARDPDSFHEQYF. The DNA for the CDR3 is TGCAGTGCTAGAGATCCGGACAGTTTCCACGAGCAGTACTTC.

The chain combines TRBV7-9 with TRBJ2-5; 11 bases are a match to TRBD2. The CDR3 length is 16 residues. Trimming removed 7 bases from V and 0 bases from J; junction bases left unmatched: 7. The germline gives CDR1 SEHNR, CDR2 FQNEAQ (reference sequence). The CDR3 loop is CASKMGLAEYQETQYF. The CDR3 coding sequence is TGTGCCAGCAAAATGGGACTAGCGGAATACCAAGAGACCCAGTACTTC.